This T cell receptor beta chain is drawn from a study of blood T cells in healthy people across ages. Study-wide context: Template switching picked up about one barcoded beta molecule for each two T cells. Study-wide results and limits: Correlation between TCR beta diversity and naive T cell percentage was strong.

The sample holds a few counts of this clonotype. The antigen is unknown. V lost 2 bases to trimming and J lost 8 bases, with 10 bases between them. This CDR3 contains 14 residues. Germline V CDR1 and CDR2: LGHNA, YSLEER. Primed by a sample-barcoded 5' primer and a J-beta primer mix, a second PCR proceeded for about 6 to 11 cycles. TCRdb re-called the 5' RACE reads through MiXCR, storing one row per CDR3 protein. Of about 800,000 distinct CDR3 sequences listed, just under 25% are singletons. The draw of peripheral blood yielded ten milliliters from each donor. These data were also filed under a second study, of T cells of mothers and their children. As reported in that work: The shaping of TCR recombination output by thymic selection is similar in related and unrelated pairs.

The chain joins TRBV4-3 to TRBJ1-6, with a weak D call TRBD1 (5 bases). Material for sequencing was blood. This clonotype originated in a boy younger than 18 in good health. The CDR3 region has the DNA TGCGCCAGCAGCCAATACAGGTTGGATTCACCCCTCCACTTT. Protein: CASSQYRLDSPLHF.